This TCR beta chain is from a study of T cells in Graves' hyperthyroidism and ophthalmopathy. This clonotype was seen repeatedly, ten times or more. Hyperthyroidism was newly diagnosed in patients aged 18 to 65 (duration under 2 months). Researchers took RNA transcripts and amplified the TCR beta CDR3 regions from them. HTBI primers were the set used in a first-round RT-PCR of the TCR CDR3. Using its own MiXCR run on the multiplex PCR reads, TCRdb lists one record per CDR3 protein. The sample has under 550,000 distinct CDR3 sequences; roughly 15% are singletons. V dropped 3 bases and J dropped 4 bases, with 14 bases sitting between them. The CDR3 has 14 residues. CDR1 DFQATT and CDR2 SNEGSKA come from the germline V gene (reference sequence).

The chain is built from TRBV20-1 and TRBJ2-3; no clear D gene. The source is a woman between 18 and 30 years old with Graves' hyperthyroidism. The sample taken for sequencing was blood. The DNA for the CDR3 is TGCAGTGCTAGCATTTCCACCGGCGCAGATACGCAGTATTTT. This sequence encodes CSASISTGADTQYF.